Presented here are 31 T cell receptor beta chains from one specimen sequenced in a study of CD8 T cells in ankylosing spondylitis. MiXCR was run by TCRdb on the 5' RACE reads, yielding one entry per CDR3 protein. The sample lists about 240,000 distinct CDR3 sequences, roughly 8.6% occurring once. The sequenced sample was blood, either unsorted or a sorted T cell fraction (not recorded which). The receptors stem from a male donor with ankylosing spondylitis or in good health (not recorded which).

The V gene is TRBV5-1, the J gene TRBJ2-5; D unresolved. Germline values: CDR1 SGHRS, CDR2 YFSETQ. V lost 3 bases to trimming and J lost 0 bases, with 3 bases between them. The CDR3 runs 12 residues. The CDR3 loop reads CASSYDQETQYF. DNA of the CDR3: TGCGCCAGCAGCTATGACCAAGAGACCCAGTACTTC. Filled out from reference TRBV5-1 and TRBJ2-5, the complete variable domain reads KAGVTQTPRYLIKTRGQQVTLSCSPISGHRSVSWYQQTPGQGLQFLFEYFSETQRNKGNFPGRFSGRQFSNSRSEMNVSTLELGDSALYLCASSYDQETQYFGPGTRLLVL.

This clonotype was recorded a few times. The chain carries TRBV10-3 and TRBJ1-2; unclear D gene. V lost 3 bases to trimming and J lost 6 bases, with 5 bases between them. Germline V gene data show CDR1 as ENHRY and CDR2 as SYGVKD. There are 11 residues in the CDR3. The CDR3 DNA follows: TGTGCCATCAGTGAAGGGAATGGCTACACCTTC. This sequence encodes CAISEGNGYTF.

This clonotype was detected ten times or more. The chain combines TRBV29-1 with TRBJ2-3; no firm D call. Trimming cost V 3 bases and J 0 bases, with 7 bases left between them. The germline CDR1 and CDR2 sequences are SQVTM and ANQGSEA. This CDR3 is built from 13 residues. The CDR3 DNA follows: TGCAGCGTTGACACGACTAGCACAGATACGCAGTATTTT. It yields the protein CSVDTTSTDTQYF.

This clonotype was observed at least ten times. The chain couples TRBV30 to TRBJ2-3; possible D gene TRBD2, 6 bases. CDR3 length: 14 residues. V gave up 2 bases and J gave up 1 base, with 10 bases separating them. The V gene's germline CDR1 is GTSNPN and CDR2 SVGIG (reference sequence). CDR3 coding DNA: TGTGCCTGGAGTCACCCGGGGGGCACAGATACGCAGTATTTT. Translating it yields CAWSHPGGTDTQYF.

In this sample, this clonotype turned up a few times. The chain uses TRBV24-1 and TRBJ2-2; D perhaps matches TRBD2 (6 bases). The V gene's germline CDR1 is KGHDR and CDR2 SFDVKD. V dropped 7 bases and J dropped 7 bases, with 12 bases sitting between them. The CDR3 length is 13 residues. The CDR3 DNA sequence: TGTGCCACCAGACGACCGGGGGACGGGGAGCTGTTTTTT. Translation: CATRRPGDGELFF.

The chain joins TRBV5-6 to TRBJ2-1; unclear D gene. The CDR3 runs 16 residues. The ends were cut back, 4 bases at V and 1 base at J, with 15 bases in the middle. Germline V gives CDR1 SGHDT, CDR2 YYEEEE. The CDR3 nucleotides are TGTGCCAGCAGCCCCGCGCTCCGGGCGTCCTACAATGAGCAGTTCTTC. Translating gives CASSPALRASYNEQFF.

This clonotype was picked up many times. V usage is TRBV28 and J usage is TRBJ1-3; tentatively, D is TRBD1 (5 bases). CDR3 length: 17 residues. Germline CDR1 and CDR2: MDHEN and SYDVKM. The V end was cut by 5 bases, the J end by 4 bases, with 21 bases between. The CDR3, as DNA: TGTGCCAGCAGTCACGCCGGGACCCAAAAAACAGGAAACACCATATATTTT. It codes for CASSHAGTQKTGNTIYF.

This clonotype was seen more than once but under ten times. The chain links TRBV12-3 or TRBV12-4 to TRBJ2-1; D remains ambiguous. CDR3 length equals 15 residues. V shed 3 bases and J shed 6 bases, with 15 bases lying between them. Here the CDR3 reads CASSFRQAGPNEQFF. In nucleotides, the CDR3 is TGTGCCAGCAGTTTTAGGCAGGCTGGTCCCAATGAGCAGTTCTTC.

The chain employs TRBV5-5 and TRBJ2-5; D is unresolved. This CDR3 spans 14 amino acids. Germline CDR1 and CDR2: SGHKS and YYEKEE (reference sequence). V was cut by 1 base and J by 4 bases, with 11 bases left in between. The CDR3, as DNA: TGTGCCAGCAGCTTGAGGCTAGGCGGAGAGACCCAGTACTTC. Translating gives CASSLRLGGETQYF.

At least ten counts were recorded for this clonotype. In DNA, the CDR3 is TGTGCCATCAGTGAGGCTGCGACAGACAGGGGGCGATCACCCCTCCACTTT. Its protein product is CAISEAATDRGRSPLHF. V is TRBV10-3 and J is TRBJ1-6; TRBD1 agrees at 10 bases. There are 17 residues in the CDR3. In germline, CDR1 is ENHRY, CDR2 SYGVKD. V shed 2 bases, J shed 10 bases, and the junction held 11 bases outside the gene matches.

This clonotype has a count of ten or more. This chain links TRBV12-3 or TRBV12-4 with TRBJ2-3; unclear D gene. V lost 5 bases, J lost 2 bases, and 11 bases lay in between. This CDR3 comprises 14 residues. CDR3 sequence: CASSPRVDTDTQYF. The CDR3 DNA reads TGTGCCAGCAGTCCCCGGGTTGACACAGATACGCAGTATTTT.

Ten or more counts support this clonotype. The chain uses TRBV12-3 or TRBV12-4 and TRBJ1-6, with D perhaps TRBD1 (5 bases). CDR3 length: 14 amino acids. V was cut by 3 bases and J by 6 bases, with 9 bases left in between. CDR3 sequence (DNA): TGTGCCAGCAGTTTGGCAGGGCCTAATTCACCCCTCCACTTT. Encoded protein: CASSLAGPNSPLHF.

This clonotype appeared many times. The chain employs TRBV5-1 and TRBJ1-1; no firm D call. The germline CDR1 and CDR2 sequences are SGHRS and YFSETQ. Trimming stripped 0 bases from V and 0 bases from J, with 0 bases between. The CDR3 is 12 residues long. The CDR3 DNA reads TGCGCCAGCAGCTTGGTGAACACTGAAGCTTTCTTT. Translated: CASSLVNTEAFF.

The table lists this clonotype with many counts. The chain has TRBV10-3 and TRBJ1-2; TRBD1 matches 8 bases. CDR3 length: 14 amino acids. Germline loops: CDR1 ENHRY, CDR2 SYGVKD. V trimming: 2 bases; J trimming: 5 bases; junction bases outside the gene matches: 4. The CDR3 DNA sequence: TGTGCCATCAGTGAGGGGGACAGGAGATATGGCTACACCTTC. Amino acids: CAISEGDRRYGYTF.

This clonotype was seen at least ten times. The chain combines TRBV12-3 or TRBV12-4 with TRBJ1-5; TRBD1 matches at 7 bases. CDR3 length: 17 residues. Unmatched junction bases numbered 11, after V lost 6 bases and J lost 0 bases. CDR3 sequence (DNA): TGTGCCAGCAGACCCCCTGGGACAGACTATAGCAATCAGCCCCAGCATTTT. Protein sequence: CASRPPGTDYSNQPQHF.

CDR3 residues: CASSEGQGGAAFF. In DNA form, the CDR3 reads TGTGCCAGCAGTGAAGGACAGGGGGGGGCTGCTTTCTTT. The V gene is TRBV12-3 or TRBV12-4, the J gene TRBJ1-1; 10 positions match TRBD1. This CDR3 has 13 residues. Germline trimming cut 5 bases from V and 11 bases from J; bases unmatched to any gene: 8.

Ten or more counts support this clonotype. V is TRBV20-1 and J is TRBJ2-1, with TRBD1 matching 7 bases. This CDR3 has 15 residues. The germline V gene encodes CDR1 DFQATT and CDR2 SNEGSKA (reference sequence). With 1 base clipped from V and 0 bases from J, the junction kept 3 bases outside the gene matches. The CDR3 DNA sequence: TGCAGTGCTAGAGTGCCAGGGGGCTCCTACAATGAGCAGTTCTTC. Translation gives CSARVPGGSYNEQFF.

This clonotype was counted a few times. The chain employs TRBV25-1 and TRBJ1-2; D remains ambiguous. There are 11 residues in the CDR3. The V end lost 6 bases, the J end lost 2 bases, and 4 bases lay between the germline ends. CDR1 and CDR2 (germline): MGHDK, SYGVNS. CDR3 nucleotide sequence: TGTGCCAGCAGATTAAACTATGGCTACACCTTC. Protein sequence: CASRLNYGYTF.

At least ten counts were recorded for this clonotype. The rearrangement joins TRBV4-2 to TRBJ1-4, with D perhaps matching TRBD1 (6 bases). The CDR3 is made up of 15 amino acids. Germline V gene lookup returns CDR1 LGHNA and CDR2 YNFKEQ. Trimming removed 0 bases from V and 5 bases from J, with 10 bases in between. The CDR3 DNA is TGTGCCAGCAGCCAAGATCACAGGGAGAATGAAAAACTGTTTTTT. Translated: CASSQDHRENEKLFF.

Ten or more counts support this clonotype. The chain joins TRBV7-8 to TRBJ2-7; 9 positions match TRBD1. CDR1 and CDR2 from the germline V gene are SGHVS and FQNEAQ. This CDR3 region has 13 residues. V trimming: 4 bases; J trimming: 6 bases; junction bases outside the gene matches: 4. The CDR3, as DNA: TGTGCCAGCAGCTCCCGACAGGGGGTCGAGCAGTACTTC. Translating gives CASSSRQGVEQYF.

The sample holds many counts of this clonotype. CDR3 region: CASSGNRDSSYEQYF. CDR3 DNA: TGTGCCAGCAGCGGAAACCGGGACAGCTCCTACGAGCAGTACTTC. V usage is TRBV9 and J usage is TRBJ2-7; 7 bases agree with TRBD1. The CDR3 contains 15 residues. V lost 3 bases and J lost 0; bases outside the gene matches: 6. Germline assignment: CDR1 SGDLS and CDR2 YYNGEE. The complete variable domain, with remaining parts taken from reference TRBV9 and TRBJ2-7, reads DSGVTQTPKHLITATGQRVTLRCSPRSGDLSVYWYQQSLDQGLQFLIQYYNGEERAKGNILERFSAQQFPDLHSELNLSSLELGDSALYFCASSGNRDSSYEQYFGPGTRLTVT.

This clonotype was counted ten times or more. The chain links TRBV11-3 to TRBJ2-1, with D unresolved. Germline CDR1 and CDR2: SGHNT and YENEEA. This CDR3 is 14 amino acids long. The V and J ends lost 2 bases and 5 bases respectively, with 10 bases between them. CDR3 region: CASSLTPTDNEQFF. CDR3 nucleotide sequence: TGTGCCAGCAGCTTAACTCCTACCGACAATGAGCAGTTCTTC.

There are many counts of this clonotype. V usage is TRBV2 and J usage is TRBJ2-5, with TRBD2 matching over 7 bases. This CDR3 contains 16 residues. V was clipped by 3 bases and J by 5 bases; unmatched bases: 12. Germline V gene sequence: CDR1 SNHLY, CDR2 FYNNEI. The CDR3 here is CASSDPTSASAETQYF. The CDR3, as DNA: TGTGCCAGCAGTGACCCTACTAGCGCCTCCGCCGAGACCCAGTACTTC. The complete variable domain, with remaining parts taken from reference TRBV2 and TRBJ2-5, reads EPEVTQTPSHQVTQMGQEVILRCVPISNHLYFYWYRQILGQKVEFLVSFYNNEISEKSEIFDDQFSVERPDGSNFTLKIRSTKLEDSAMYFCASSDPTSASAETQYFGPGTRLLVL.

The rearrangement uses TRBV7-2 and TRBJ1-2, with TRBD1 as a possible D gene (6 bases). The CDR3 consists of 14 residues. Germline V gene lookup returns CDR1 SGHTA and CDR2 FQGNSA. The ends were cut back, 5 bases at V and 8 bases at J, with 18 bases in the middle. CDR3 coding DNA: TGTGCCAGCAGCCAAATCGGGGGGCTAGGAGGCTACACCTTC. Translating gives CASSQIGGLGGYTF.

There are a few counts of this clonotype. This chain links TRBV27 with TRBJ2-5; perhaps D is TRBD1 or TRBD2 (6 bases each). CDR3 length: 14 residues. The V gene lost 7 bases and the J gene lost 4 bases, with 16 bases spanning the gap. In germline, CDR1 is MNHEY, CDR2 SMNVEV (reference sequence). The CDR3, as DNA: TGTGCCAGCACCAACCGAGGAGGGGGAGAGACCCAGTACTTC. It translates to CASTNRGGGETQYF.

This clonotype was recorded at least ten times. The chain couples TRBV30 to TRBJ1-2; TRBD1 aligns across 12 bases. Germline V gene sequence: CDR1 GTSNPN, CDR2 SVGIG (reference sequence). The CDR3 is 15 amino acids. Trimming took 2 bases from V and 5 from J; bases not matched to a gene: 6. CDR3 protein: CAWSKGQGAWYGYTF. DNA for the CDR3: TGTGCCTGGAGTAAGGGACAGGGGGCGTGGTATGGCTACACCTTC.

This clonotype was detected many times. The chain recombines TRBV30 with TRBJ2-6; the D gene is possibly TRBD1 (6 bases). Germline CDR1 GTSNPN, CDR2 SVGIG (reference sequence). V shed 1 base and J shed 4 bases, with 14 bases lying between them. The CDR3 is 16 residues long. The CDR3 loop reads CAWSGSQGLGANVLTF. The CDR3 DNA reads as TGTGCCTGGAGTGGCTCGCAGGGGTTGGGGGCCAACGTCCTGACTTTC.

This clonotype was counted at least ten times. This chain connects TRBV20-1 to TRBJ1-1; 7 positions agree with TRBD1. CDR3 size: 14 residues. CDR1 DFQATT and CDR2 SNEGSKA come from the germline V gene (reference sequence). With V trimmed by 6 bases and J by 7 bases, 14 bases remained unmatched. Here the CDR3 DNA reads TGCAGTGCGACGGACAGGCGAGGCCGGGTTGAAGCTTTCTTT. Amino acids: CSATDRRGRVEAFF.

The chain links TRBV5-1 to TRBJ2-1; D is uncertain. This CDR3 has 14 residues. Germline V lookup: CDR1 SGHRS, CDR2 YFSETQ. The V gene lost 0 bases and the J gene lost 3 bases, with 7 bases spanning the gap. The CDR3 protein is CASSLAASYNEQFF. The CDR3 DNA sequence: TGCGCCAGCAGCTTGGCGGCCAGCTACAATGAGCAGTTCTTC.

The table lists this clonotype with many counts. This chain links TRBV12-3 or TRBV12-4 with TRBJ2-2, with TRBD2 matching 14 bases. The CDR3 loop spans 18 amino acids. Trimming cost V 6 bases and J 4 bases; bases outside gene matches: 10. CDR3 nucleotides: TGTGCCAGCAGCTCCTACGGACTAGCGGGGGGAGGCACCGGGGAGCTGTTTTTT. It translates to CASSSYGLAGGGTGELFF.

This clonotype has a handful of counts. The chain uses TRBV4-3 and TRBJ2-7; the D call may be TRBD1 or TRBD2 (5 bases each). This CDR3 is 13 amino acids long. Per the germline V gene, CDR1 is LGHNA and CDR2 is YSLEER. V dropped 4 bases and J dropped 2 bases, with 9 bases sitting between them. The CDR3 nucleotides are TGCGCCAGCAGCCGTGGGACCCCCTACGAGCAGTACTTC. Amino acid sequence: CASSRGTPYEQYF.